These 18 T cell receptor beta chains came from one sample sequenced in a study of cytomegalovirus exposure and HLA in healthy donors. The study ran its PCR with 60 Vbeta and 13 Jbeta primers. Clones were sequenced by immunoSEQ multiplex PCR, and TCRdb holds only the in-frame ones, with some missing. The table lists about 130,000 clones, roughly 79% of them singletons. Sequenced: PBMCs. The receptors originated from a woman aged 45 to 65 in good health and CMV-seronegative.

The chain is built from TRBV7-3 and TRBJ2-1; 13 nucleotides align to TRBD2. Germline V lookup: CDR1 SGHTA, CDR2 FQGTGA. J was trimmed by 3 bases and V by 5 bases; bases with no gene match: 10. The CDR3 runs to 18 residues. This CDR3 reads CASSLLAGGPSGYNEQFF. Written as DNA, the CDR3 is TGTGCCAGCAGCCTACTAGCGGGAGGGCCCTCGGGCTACAATGAGCAGTTCTTC.

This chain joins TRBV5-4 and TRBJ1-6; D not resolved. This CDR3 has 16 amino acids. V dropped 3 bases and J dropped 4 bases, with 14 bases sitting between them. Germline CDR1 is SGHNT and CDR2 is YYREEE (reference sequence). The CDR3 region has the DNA TGTGCCAGCAGCTCGGCCGCGTCGGGGTATAATTCACCCCTCCACTTT. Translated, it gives CASSSAASGYNSPLHF.

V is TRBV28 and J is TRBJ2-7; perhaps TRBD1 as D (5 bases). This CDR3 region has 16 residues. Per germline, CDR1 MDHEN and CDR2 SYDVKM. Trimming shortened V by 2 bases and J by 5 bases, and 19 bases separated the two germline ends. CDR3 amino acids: CASSLRNRPLKDEQYF. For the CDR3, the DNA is TGTGCCAGCAGTTTACGGAACAGGCCCCTTAAGGACGAGCAGTACTTC. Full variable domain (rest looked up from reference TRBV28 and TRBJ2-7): DVKVTQSSRYLVKRTGEKVFLECVQDMDHENMFWYRQDPGLGLRLIYFSYDVKMKEKGDIPEGYSVSREKKERFSLILESASTNQTSMYLCASSLRNRPLKDEQYFGPGTRLTVT.

In DNA form, the CDR3 reads TGTGCCAGCAGTAGGGGGCGCGACTACGAGCAGTACGTC. It encodes CASSRGRDYEQYV. The chain links TRBV2 to TRBJ2-7; 7 bases are a match to TRBD1. This CDR3 comprises 13 residues. V dropped 5 bases and J dropped 3; count of bases not matched to a gene: 4. Germline loops: CDR1 SNHLY, CDR2 FYNNEI.

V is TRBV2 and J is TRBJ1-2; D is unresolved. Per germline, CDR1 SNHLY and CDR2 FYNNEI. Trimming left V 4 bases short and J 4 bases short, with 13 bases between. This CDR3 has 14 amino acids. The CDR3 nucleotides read TGTGCCAGCAGTGTACGGGGTCCCGGCTATGGCTACACCTTC. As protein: CASSVRGPGYGYTF.

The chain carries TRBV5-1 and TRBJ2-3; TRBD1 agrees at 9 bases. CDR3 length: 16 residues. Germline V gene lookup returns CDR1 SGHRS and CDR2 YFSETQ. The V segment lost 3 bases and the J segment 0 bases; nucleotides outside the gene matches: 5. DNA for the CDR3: TGCGCCAGCAGCTCTTTCGGACAGGGGAGCACAGATACGCAGTATTTT. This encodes CASSSFGQGSTDTQYF.

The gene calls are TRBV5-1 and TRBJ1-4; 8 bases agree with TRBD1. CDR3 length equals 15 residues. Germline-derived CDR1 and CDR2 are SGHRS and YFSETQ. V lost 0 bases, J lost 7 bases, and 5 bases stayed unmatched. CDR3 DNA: TGCGCCAGCAGCTTGGTACAGGGGGTTGGTGAAAAACTGTTTTTT. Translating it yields CASSLVQGVGEKLFF.

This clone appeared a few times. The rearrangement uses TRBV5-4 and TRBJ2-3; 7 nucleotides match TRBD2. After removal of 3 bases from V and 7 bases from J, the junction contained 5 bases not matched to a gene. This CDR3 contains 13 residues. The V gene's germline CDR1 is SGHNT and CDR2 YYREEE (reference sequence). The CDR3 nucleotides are TGTGCCAGCAGCTGGGCGGGAGCGAATACGCAGTATTTT. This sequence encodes CASSWAGANTQYF.

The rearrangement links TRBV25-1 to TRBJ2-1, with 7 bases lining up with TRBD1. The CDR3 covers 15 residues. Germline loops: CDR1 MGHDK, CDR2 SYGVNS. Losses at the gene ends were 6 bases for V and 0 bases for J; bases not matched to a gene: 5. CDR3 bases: TGTGCCAGCAGGCCGACAGGGAGCTCCTACAATGAGCAGTTCTTC. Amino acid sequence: CASRPTGSSYNEQFF.

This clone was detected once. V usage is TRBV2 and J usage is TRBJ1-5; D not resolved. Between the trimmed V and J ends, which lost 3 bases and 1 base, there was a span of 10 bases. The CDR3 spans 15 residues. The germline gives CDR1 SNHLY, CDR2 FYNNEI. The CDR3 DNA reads TGTGCCAGCAGTGAGGGAGGGTTAAGCAATCAGCCCCAGCATTTT. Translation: CASSEGGLSNQPQHF.

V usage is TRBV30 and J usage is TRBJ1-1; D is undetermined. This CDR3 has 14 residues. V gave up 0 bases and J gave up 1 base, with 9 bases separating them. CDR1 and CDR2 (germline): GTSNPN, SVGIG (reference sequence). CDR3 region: CAWSVPGTNTEAFF. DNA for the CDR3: TGTGCCTGGAGTGTCCCAGGAACGAACACTGAAGCTTTCTTT.

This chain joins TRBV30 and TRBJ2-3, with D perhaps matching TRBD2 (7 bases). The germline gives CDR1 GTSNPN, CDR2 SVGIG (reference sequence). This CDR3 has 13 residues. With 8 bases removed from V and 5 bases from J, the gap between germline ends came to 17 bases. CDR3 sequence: CAKGGGHVDTQYF. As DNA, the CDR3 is TGTGCCAAGGGGGGGGGCCATGTAGATACGCAGTATTTT. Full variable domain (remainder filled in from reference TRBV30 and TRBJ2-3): SQTIHQWPATLVQPVGSPLSLECTVEGTSNPNLYWYRQAAGRGLQLLFYSVGIGQISSEVPQNLSASRPQDRQFILSSKKLLLSDSGFYLCAKGGGHVDTQYFGPGTRLTVL.

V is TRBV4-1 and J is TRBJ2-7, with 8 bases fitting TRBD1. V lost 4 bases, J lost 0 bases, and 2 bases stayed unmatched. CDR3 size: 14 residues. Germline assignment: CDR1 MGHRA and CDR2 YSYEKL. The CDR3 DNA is TGCGCCAGCAGCCCGGGACAGGCCTCCTACGAGCAGTACTTC. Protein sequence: CASSPGQASYEQYF.

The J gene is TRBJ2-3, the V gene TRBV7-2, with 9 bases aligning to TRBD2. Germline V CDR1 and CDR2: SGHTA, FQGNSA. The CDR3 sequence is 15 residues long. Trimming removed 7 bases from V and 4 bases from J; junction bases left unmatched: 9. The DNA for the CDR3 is TGTGCCAGCACCTCCGCGGGAGGGCGAGCAGATACGCAGTATTTT. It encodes CASTSAGGRADTQYF.

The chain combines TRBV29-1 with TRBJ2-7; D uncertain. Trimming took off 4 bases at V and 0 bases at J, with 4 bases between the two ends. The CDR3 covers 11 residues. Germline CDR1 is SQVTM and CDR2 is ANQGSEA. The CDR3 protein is CSVANSYEQYF. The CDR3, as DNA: TGCAGCGTTGCCAACTCCTACGAGCAGTACTTC.

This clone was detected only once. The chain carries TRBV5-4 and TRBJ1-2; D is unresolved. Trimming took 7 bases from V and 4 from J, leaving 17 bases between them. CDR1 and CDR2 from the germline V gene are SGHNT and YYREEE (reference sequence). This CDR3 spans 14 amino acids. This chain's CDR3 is CASVSPGRPYGYTF. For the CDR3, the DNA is TGTGCCAGCGTATCCCCCGGGAGGCCCTATGGCTACACCTTC.

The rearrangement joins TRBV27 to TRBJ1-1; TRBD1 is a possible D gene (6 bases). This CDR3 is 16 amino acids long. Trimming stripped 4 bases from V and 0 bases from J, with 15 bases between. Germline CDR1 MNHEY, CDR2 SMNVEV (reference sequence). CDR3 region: CASSSISRDMNTEAFF. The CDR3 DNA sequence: TGTGCCAGCAGTTCCATCTCCCGGGACATGAACACTGAAGCTTTCTTT.

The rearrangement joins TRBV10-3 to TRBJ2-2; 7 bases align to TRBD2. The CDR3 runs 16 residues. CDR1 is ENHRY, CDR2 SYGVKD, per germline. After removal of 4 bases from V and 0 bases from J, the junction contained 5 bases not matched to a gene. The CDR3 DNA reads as TGTGCCATCAGTGGGGGCGGGAGCGCGAACACCGGGGAGCTGTTTTTT. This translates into CAISGGGSANTGELFF.